This TCR beta chain was recorded in a study of T cells in localized non-small cell lung cancer. Comments on this clone: Its cognate antigen is unknown. This CDR3 is also generated by other DNA sequences in the sample.

General study findings and limits: As only one tumor region underwent sequencing, heterogeneity remains possible. Appearance in adjacent lung was seen for a median approximately 58 of the top 100 tumor clones. T cell clonality was highest in uninvolved adjacent lung, above tumor. Longer overall survival associated with higher blood T cell density; shorter survival with higher adjacent-lung clonality.

This CDR3 spans 14 amino acids. Trimming took off 2 bases at V and 5 bases at J, with 9 bases between the two ends. CDR1 and CDR2 (germline): MNHEY, SVGAGI. Clones were read by immunoSEQ multiplex PCR, and TCRdb kept only the in-frame ones, dropping some. The sample shows about 47,000 clones, about 88% of them seen only once. This chain uses TRBV6-5 with TRBJ1-4; D not resolved. This sequence originates from a man aged 35-75 years with stage II lung adenocarcinoma. This sample comprised PBMCs, obtained before any cancer treatment. CDR3 nucleotides: TGTGCCAGCAGTTACGGGCAGTTCAATGAAAAACTGTTTTTT. This translates into CASSYGQFNEKLFF.